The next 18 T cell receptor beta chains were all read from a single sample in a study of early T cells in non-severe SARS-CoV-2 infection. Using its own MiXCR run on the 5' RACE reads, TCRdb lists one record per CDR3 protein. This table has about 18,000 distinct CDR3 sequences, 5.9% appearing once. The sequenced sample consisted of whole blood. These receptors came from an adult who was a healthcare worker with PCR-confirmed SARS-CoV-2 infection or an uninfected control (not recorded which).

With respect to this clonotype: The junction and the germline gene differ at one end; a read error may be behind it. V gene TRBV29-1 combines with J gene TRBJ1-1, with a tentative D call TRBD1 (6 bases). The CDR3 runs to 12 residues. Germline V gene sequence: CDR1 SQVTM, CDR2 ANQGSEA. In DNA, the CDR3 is TGCAGCGTCAAGTTGGGGGACACTGAAGTTTTCTTT. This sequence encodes CSVKLGDTEVFF.

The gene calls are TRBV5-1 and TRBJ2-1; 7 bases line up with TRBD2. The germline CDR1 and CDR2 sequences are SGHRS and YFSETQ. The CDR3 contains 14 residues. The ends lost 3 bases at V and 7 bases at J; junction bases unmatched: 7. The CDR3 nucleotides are TGCGCCAGCAGCTGGGGAGGGGACCGGAATGAGCAGTTCTTC. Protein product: CASSWGGDRNEQFF.

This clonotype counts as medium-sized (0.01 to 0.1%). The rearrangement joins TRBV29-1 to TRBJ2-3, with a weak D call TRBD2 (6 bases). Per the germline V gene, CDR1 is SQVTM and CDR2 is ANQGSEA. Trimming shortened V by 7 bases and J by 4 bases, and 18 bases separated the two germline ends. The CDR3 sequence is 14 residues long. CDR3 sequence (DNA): TGCAGCGCCCGCGAGCGGCCGGGAGCAGATACGCAGTATTTT. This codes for CSARERPGADTQYF.

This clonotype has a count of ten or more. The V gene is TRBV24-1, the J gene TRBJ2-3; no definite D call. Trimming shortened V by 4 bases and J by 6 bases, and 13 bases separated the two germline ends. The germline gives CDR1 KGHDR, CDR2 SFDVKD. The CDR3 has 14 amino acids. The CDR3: CATSEFGPVDTQYF. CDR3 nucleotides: TGTGCCACCAGTGAGTTTGGCCCCGTGGATACGCAGTATTTT.

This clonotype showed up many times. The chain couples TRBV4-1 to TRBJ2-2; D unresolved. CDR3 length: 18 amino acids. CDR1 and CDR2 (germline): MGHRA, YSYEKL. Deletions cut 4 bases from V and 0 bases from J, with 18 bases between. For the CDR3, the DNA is TGCGCCAGCAGCCCTGCCACTCATGGATTCTCGAACACCGGGGAGCTGTTTTTT. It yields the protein CASSPATHGFSNTGELFF.

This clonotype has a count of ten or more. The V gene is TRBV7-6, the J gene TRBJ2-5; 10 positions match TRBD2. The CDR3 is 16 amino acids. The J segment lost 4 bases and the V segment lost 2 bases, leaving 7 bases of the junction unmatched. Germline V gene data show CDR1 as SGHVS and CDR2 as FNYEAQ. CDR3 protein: CASSLMLAGVGETQYF. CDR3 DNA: TGTGCCAGCAGCTTAATGCTAGCGGGAGTAGGAGAGACCCAGTACTTC.

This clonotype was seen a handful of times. In nucleotides, the CDR3 is TGTGCCAGCAGTGGACAGGGGGCTACCACCGGGGAGCTGTTTTTT. It encodes CASSGQGATTGELFF. This sequence joins TRBV6-1 and TRBJ2-2; 10 bases agree with TRBD1. Germline CDR1 is MNHNS and CDR2 is SASEGT. J was trimmed by 4 bases and V by 4 bases; bases with no gene match: 3. The CDR3 is 15 residues long.

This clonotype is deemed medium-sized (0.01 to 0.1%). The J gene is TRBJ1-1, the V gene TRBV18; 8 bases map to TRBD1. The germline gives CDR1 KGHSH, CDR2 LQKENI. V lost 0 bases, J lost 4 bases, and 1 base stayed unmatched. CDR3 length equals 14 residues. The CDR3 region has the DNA TGTGCCAGCTCACCACCGACAGGGGTCACTGAAGCTTTCTTT. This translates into CASSPPTGVTEAFF.

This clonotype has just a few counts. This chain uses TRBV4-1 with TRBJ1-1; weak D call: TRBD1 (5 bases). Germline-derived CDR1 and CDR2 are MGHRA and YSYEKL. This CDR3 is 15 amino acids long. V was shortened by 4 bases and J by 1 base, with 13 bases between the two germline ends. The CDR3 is CASSPPRGGNTEAFF. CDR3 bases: TGCGCCAGCAGCCCTCCCCGTGGGGGGAACACTGAAGCTTTCTTT.

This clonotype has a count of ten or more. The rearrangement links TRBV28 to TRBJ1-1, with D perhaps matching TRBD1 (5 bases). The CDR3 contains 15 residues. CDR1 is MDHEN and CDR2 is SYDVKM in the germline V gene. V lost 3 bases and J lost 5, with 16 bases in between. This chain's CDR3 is CASSLSWQGGTEAFF. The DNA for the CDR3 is TGTGCCAGCAGTTTGTCTTGGCAGGGAGGGACTGAAGCTTTCTTT.

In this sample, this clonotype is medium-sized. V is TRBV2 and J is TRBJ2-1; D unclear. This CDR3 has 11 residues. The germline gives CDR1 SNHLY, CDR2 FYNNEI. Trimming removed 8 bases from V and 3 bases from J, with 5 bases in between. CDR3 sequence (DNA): TGTGCCAGCCGTAGCTACAATGAGCAGTTCTTC. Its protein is CASRSYNEQFF.

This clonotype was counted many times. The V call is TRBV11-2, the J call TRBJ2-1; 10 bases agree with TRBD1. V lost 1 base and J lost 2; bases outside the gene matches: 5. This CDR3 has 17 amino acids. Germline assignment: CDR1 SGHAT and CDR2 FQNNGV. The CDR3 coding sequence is TGTGCCAGCAGCTTAGCCCCGGACAGGGGGACCTACAATGAGCAGTTCTTC. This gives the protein CASSLAPDRGTYNEQFF.

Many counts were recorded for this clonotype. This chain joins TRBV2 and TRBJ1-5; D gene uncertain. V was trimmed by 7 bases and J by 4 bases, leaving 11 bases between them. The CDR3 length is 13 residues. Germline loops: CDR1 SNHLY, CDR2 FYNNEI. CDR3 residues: CASKAAGNQPQHF. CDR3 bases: TGTGCCAGCAAGGCCGCAGGTAATCAGCCCCAGCATTTT.

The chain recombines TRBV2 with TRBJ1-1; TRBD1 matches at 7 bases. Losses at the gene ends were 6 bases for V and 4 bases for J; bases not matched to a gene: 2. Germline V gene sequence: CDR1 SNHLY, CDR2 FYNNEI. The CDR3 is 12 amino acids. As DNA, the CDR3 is TGTGCCAGCAGGACAGGGTTCACTGAAGCTTTCTTT. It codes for CASRTGFTEAFF.

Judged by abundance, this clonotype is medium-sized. The DNA for the CDR3 is TGCAGTGCTAGACGGGACAGGGACTACAATGAGCAGTTCTTC. Protein sequence: CSARRDRDYNEQFF. V and J are TRBV20-1 and TRBJ2-1, with 9 bases identical to TRBD1. With V trimmed by 2 bases and J by 3 bases, 2 bases remained unmatched. The germline gives CDR1 DFQATT, CDR2 SNEGSKA (reference sequence). CDR3 length equals 14 residues.

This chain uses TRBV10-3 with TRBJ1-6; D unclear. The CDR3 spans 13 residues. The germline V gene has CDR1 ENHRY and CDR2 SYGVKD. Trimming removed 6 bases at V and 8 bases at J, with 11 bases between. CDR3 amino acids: CAIRIGGDSPLHF. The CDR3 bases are TGTGCCATCAGAATTGGCGGGGATTCACCCCTCCACTTT.

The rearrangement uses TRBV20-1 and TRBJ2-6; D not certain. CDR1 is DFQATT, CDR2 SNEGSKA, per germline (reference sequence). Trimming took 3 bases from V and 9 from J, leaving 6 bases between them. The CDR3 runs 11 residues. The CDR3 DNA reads TGCAGTGCTAGGGGTAACAACGTCCTGACTTTC. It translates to CSARGNNVLTF.

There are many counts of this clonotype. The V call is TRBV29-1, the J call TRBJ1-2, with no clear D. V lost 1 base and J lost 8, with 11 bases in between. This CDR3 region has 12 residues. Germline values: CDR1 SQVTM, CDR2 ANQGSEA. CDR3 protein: CSVEAVGYGYTF. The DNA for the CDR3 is TGCAGCGTTGAAGCAGTCGGGTACGGCTACACCTTC. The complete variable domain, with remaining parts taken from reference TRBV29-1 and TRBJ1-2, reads SAVISQKPSRDICQRGTSLTIQCQVDSQVTMMFWYRQQPGQSLTLIATANQGSEATYESGFVIDKFPISRPNLTFSTLTVSNMSPEDSSIYLCSVEAVGYGYTFGSGTRLTVV.